Listed below are T cell receptor beta chains from one sample, sequenced in a study of OX40 agonist ivuxolimab in advanced cancers. Produced via immunoSEQ multiplex PCR; TCRdb's table is partial and in-frame only. This sample has roughly 76,000 clones; roughly 92% occur once, and the top ten carry around 8%. Here the sequenced sample was CD4+ or CD8+ T cells sorted from blood, taken in a trial of the OX40 agonist ivuxolimab. All receptors derive from an adult with an advanced solid tumor such as melanoma, head and neck, liver or kidney cancer. CDR3s include the opening cysteine and the closing phenylalanine or tryptophan. A D gene is named only where the DNA matches it firmly. Not all rows give a size; the values are once, few, many and, for expanded clones, a class.

abundance: NA; d_gene: NA; v_gene: TRBV4-1; j_gene: TRBJ2-1; CDR3aa: CASSQEPGDSYNEQFF; CDR3nt: TGCGCCAGCAGCCAAGAACCGGGGGACTCCTACAATGAGCAGTTCTTC
abundance: NA; d_gene: NA; v_gene: TRBV10-3; j_gene: TRBJ2-7; CDR3aa: CAISEPQTGAYEQYF; CDR3nt: TGTGCCATCAGTGAGCCCCAGACTGGTGCCTACGAGCAGTACTTC
abundance: NA; d_gene: NA; v_gene: TRBV25-1; j_gene: TRBJ2-3; CDR3aa: CASSVPGVGNTQYF; CDR3nt: TGTGCCAGCAGTGTCCCAGGGGTGGGTAATACGCAGTATTTT
abundance: NA; d_gene: TRBD1; v_gene: TRBV5-1; j_gene: TRBJ2-7; CDR3aa: CASSLEGQGIYEQYF; CDR3nt: TGCGCCAGCAGCTTGGAGGGACAGGGGATTTACGAGCAGTACTTC
abundance: NA; d_gene: TRBD2; v_gene: TRBV5-1; j_gene: TRBJ2-1; CDR3aa: CASSLVLAGDYNEQFF; CDR3nt: TGCGCCAGCAGCTTGGTGTTAGCGGGGGATTACAATGAGCAGTTCTTC
abundance: NA; d_gene: TRBD2; v_gene: TRBV6-1; j_gene: TRBJ2-1; CDR3aa: CASITSGEPYNEQFF; CDR3nt: TGTGCCAGCATTACGAGCGGGGAGCCATACAATGAGCAGTTCTTC
abundance: NA; d_gene: TRBD1; v_gene: TRBV7-6; j_gene: TRBJ1-6; CDR3aa: CASSLDQGAVSPLHF; CDR3nt: TGTGCCAGCAGCTTAGATCAGGGGGCTGTTTCACCCCTCCACTTT
abundance: NA; d_gene: NA; v_gene: TRBV10-3; j_gene: TRBJ1-1; CDR3aa: CAIGILDEAFF; CDR3nt: TGTGCCATCGGTATACTCGACGAAGCTTTCTTT
abundance: NA; d_gene: TRBD1; v_gene: TRBV7-9; j_gene: TRBJ1-2; CDR3aa: CASSSATGGFYGYTF; CDR3nt: TGTGCCAGCAGCTCCGCGACAGGGGGTTTCTATGGCTACACCTTC
abundance: NA; d_gene: NA; v_gene: TRBV27; j_gene: TRBJ2-1; CDR3aa: CASRETLTEQFF; CDR3nt: TGTGCCAGCAGAGAGACCCTTACGGAGCAGTTCTTC
abundance: NA; d_gene: TRBD1; v_gene: TRBV11-2; j_gene: TRBJ2-7; CDR3aa: CASSLGTGLEQYF; CDR3nt: TGTGCCAGCAGCTTAGGGACAGGGCTCGAGCAGTACTTC
abundance: NA; d_gene: NA; v_gene: TRBV7-9; j_gene: TRBJ1-1; CDR3aa: CASSIPGPQSPFF; CDR3nt: TGTGCCAGCAGCATACCGGGACCCCAATCCCCTTTCTTT
abundance: NA; d_gene: NA; v_gene: TRBV2; j_gene: TRBJ2-1; CDR3aa: CASTSRSYNEQFF; CDR3nt: TGTGCCAGCACCTCGAGGTCCTACAATGAGCAGTTCTTC
abundance: NA; d_gene: NA; v_gene: TRBV29-1; j_gene: TRBJ2-3; CDR3aa: CSVEGGTPGPQQYF; CDR3nt: TGCAGCGTTGAAGGGGGAACACCGGGACCACAGCAGTATTTT
abundance: NA; d_gene: NA; v_gene: TRBV11-2; j_gene: TRBJ1-2; CDR3aa: CASSLPGYGYTF; CDR3nt: TGTGCCAGCAGCCTCCCGGGCTATGGCTACACCTTC
abundance: few; d_gene: TRBD2; v_gene: TRBV25-1; j_gene: TRBJ2-5; CDR3aa: CASSEWVSGRETQYF; CDR3nt: TGTGCCAGCAGTGAATGGGTTAGCGGGAGGGAGACCCAGTACTTC
abundance: NA; d_gene: NA; v_gene: TRBV2; j_gene: TRBJ2-5; CDR3aa: CASIGTKETQYF; CDR3nt: TGTGCCAGCATTGGAACTAAAGAGACCCAGTACTTC
abundance: NA; d_gene: NA; v_gene: TRBV13; j_gene: TRBJ2-3; CDR3aa: CASSLDGTTPSADTQYF; CDR3nt: TGTGCCAGCAGCTTAGACGGGACCACCCCTTCAGCAGATACGCAGTATTTT
abundance: NA; d_gene: TRBD2; v_gene: TRBV7-8; j_gene: TRBJ2-4; CDR3aa: CASSLRGGKNIQYF; CDR3nt: TGTGCCAGCAGCTTGCGGGGAGGGAAAAACATTCAGTACTTC
abundance: NA; d_gene: NA; v_gene: TRBV9; j_gene: TRBJ1-5; CDR3aa: CASSQGGNQPQHF; CDR3nt: TGTGCCAGCAGCCAAGGGGGTAATCAGCCCCAGCATTTT